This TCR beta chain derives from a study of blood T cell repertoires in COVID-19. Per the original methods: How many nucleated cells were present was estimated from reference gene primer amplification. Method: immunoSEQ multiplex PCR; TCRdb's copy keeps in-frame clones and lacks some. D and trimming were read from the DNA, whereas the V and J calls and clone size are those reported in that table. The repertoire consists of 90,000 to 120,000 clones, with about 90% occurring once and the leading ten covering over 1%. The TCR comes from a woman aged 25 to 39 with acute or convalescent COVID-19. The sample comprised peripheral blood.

The chain's CDR3 is CASSIGPLDFLDTDTQYF. The CDR3 DNA reads TGTGCCAGTAGTATAGGGCCTTTGGACTTCCTCGATACAGATACGCAGTATTTT. V is TRBV19 and J is TRBJ2-3, with a tentative D call TRBD2 (5 bases). This CDR3 comprises 18 residues. Germline assignment: CDR1 LNHDA and CDR2 SQIVND (reference sequence). V was clipped by 1 base and J by 3 bases, with 20 bases between them.